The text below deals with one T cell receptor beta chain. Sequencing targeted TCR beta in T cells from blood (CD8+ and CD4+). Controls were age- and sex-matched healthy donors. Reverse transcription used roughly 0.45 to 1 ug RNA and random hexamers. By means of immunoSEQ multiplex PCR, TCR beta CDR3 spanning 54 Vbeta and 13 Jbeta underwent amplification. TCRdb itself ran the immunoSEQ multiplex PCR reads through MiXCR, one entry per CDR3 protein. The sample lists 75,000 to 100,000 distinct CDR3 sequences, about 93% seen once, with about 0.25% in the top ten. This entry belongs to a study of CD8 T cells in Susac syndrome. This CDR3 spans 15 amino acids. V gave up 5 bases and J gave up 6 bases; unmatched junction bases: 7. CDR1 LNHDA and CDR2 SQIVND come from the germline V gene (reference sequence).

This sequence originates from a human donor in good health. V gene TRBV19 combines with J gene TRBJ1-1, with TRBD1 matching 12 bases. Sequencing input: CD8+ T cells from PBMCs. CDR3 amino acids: CASSPPGQGASEAFF. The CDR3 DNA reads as TGTGCCAGTAGTCCTCCGGGACAGGGGGCTTCTGAAGCTTTCTTT.